This TCR beta chain appears in the sequencing data of a study of T cell responses to AZD1222 COVID-19 vaccine. A remark on this clone: The antigen remains unidentified.

CDR3 length: 13 residues. CDR1 is SGHAT and CDR2 is FQNNGV in the germline V gene. With 5 bases removed from V and 2 bases from J, the gap between germline ends came to 9 bases. Broader study findings: Without day 14 samples, only post-peak T cell repertoires were studied. Close to half of spike-specific TCRs reportedly recognize unmutated variant regions. Clonal diversity may have been underestimated, and the donors were mostly white British, with more females than males. The CD4 TCRs associated with vaccination extended across spike and predominated at 160-218 and 743-854.

Profiling relied on immunoSEQ multiplex PCR, and the TCRdb table lists in-frame clones only, not all of them. Here the sample spans approximately 98,000 clones, about nine tenths being singletons. The specimen comprised peripheral blood, sampled on day 0 of MenACWY control vaccination. The clonotype originates from an adult in good health. The chain recombines TRBV11-2 with TRBJ2-5; possibly TRBD1 for D (6 bases). CDR3 residues: CASSRQEQETQYF. In DNA form, the CDR3 reads TGTGCCAGCAGCCGACAGGAGCAAGAGACCCAGTACTTC.